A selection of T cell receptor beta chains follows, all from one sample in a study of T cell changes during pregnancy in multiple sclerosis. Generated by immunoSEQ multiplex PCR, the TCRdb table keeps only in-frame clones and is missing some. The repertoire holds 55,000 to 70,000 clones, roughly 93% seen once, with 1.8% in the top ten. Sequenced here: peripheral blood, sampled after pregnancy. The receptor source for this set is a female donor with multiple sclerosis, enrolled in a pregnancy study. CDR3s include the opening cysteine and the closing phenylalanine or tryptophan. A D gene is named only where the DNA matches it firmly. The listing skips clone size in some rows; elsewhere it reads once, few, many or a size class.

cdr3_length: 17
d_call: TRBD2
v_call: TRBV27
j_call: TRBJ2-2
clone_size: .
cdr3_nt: TGTGCCAGCAGTCCCTTGGGGCGGGAGGGCCTCACCGGGGAGCTGTTTTTT
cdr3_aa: CASSPLGREGLTGELFF

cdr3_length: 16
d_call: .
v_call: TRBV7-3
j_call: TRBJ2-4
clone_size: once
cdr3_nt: TGTGCCAGCAGCTTAAAAGGGGCGGGGTTTCCAAACATTCAGTACTTC
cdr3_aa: CASSLKGAGFPNIQYF

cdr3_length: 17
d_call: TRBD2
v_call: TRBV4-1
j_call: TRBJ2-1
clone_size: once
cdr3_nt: TGCGCCAGCAGCCAAGATGGGCTAGCGGGAGGGTACAATGAGCAGTTCTTC
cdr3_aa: CASSQDGLAGGYNEQFF

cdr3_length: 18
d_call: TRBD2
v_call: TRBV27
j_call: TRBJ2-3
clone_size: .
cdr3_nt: TGTGCCAGCAGTTTAGTAGGCGGGAGGGACACGTGGACAGATACGCAGTATTTT
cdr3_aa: CASSLVGGRDTWTDTQYF

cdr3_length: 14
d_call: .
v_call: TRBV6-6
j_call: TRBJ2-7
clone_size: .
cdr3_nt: TGTGCCAGCAGTTACTCTCCGGGGTGGTACGAGCAGTACTTC
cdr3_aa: CASSYSPGWYEQYF

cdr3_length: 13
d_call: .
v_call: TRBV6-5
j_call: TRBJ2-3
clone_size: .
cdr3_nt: TGTGCCAGCAGAAGCCTCAATCCAGATACGCAGTATTTT
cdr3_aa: CASRSLNPDTQYF

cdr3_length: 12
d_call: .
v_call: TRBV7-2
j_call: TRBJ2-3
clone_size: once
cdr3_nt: TGTGCCAGCAGCTACTACACAGATACGCAGTATTTT
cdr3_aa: CASSYYTDTQYF

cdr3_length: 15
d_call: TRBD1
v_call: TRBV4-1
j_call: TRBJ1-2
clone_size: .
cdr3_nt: TGCGCCAGCAGTCTTCCGGGACAGGGGGCACGGGGCTACACCTTC
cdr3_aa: CASSLPGQGARGYTF

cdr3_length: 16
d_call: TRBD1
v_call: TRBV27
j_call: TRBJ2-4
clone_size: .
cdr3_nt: TGTGCCAGCAGTCAACCACAGGGGTCGGCCAAAAACATTCAGTACTTC
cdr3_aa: CASSQPQGSAKNIQYF

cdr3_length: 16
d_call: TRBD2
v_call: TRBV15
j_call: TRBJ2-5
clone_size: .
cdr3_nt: TGTGCCACCAGCAGAGTCGCGGGAGCGTACCAAGAGACCCAGTACTTC
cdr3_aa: CATSRVAGAYQETQYF

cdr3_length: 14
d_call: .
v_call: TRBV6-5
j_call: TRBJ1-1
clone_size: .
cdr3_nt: TGTGCCAGCAGTCGCAGGGGTAGGGGCACTGAAGCTTTCTTT
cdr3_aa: CASSRRGRGTEAFF

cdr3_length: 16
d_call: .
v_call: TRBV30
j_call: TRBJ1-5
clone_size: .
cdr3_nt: TGTGCCTGGAGTGGGGGGGGAGAGGGGCCGAGAAGACTCCAGCATTTT
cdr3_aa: CAWSGGGEGPRRLQHF

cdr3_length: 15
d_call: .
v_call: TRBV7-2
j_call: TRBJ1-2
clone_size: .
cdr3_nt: TGTGCCAGCAGCTTAGAATCCGGACAATCCTATGGCTACACCTTC
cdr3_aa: CASSLESGQSYGYTF

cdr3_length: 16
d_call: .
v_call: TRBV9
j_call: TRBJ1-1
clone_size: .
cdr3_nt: TGTGCCAGCAGCTCCCGCCCGGCAGGATCGAACACTGAAGCTTTCTTT
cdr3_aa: CASSSRPAGSNTEAFF

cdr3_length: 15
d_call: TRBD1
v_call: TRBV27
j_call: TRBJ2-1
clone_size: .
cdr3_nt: TGTGCCAGCAGTTCGACAGGGGCCCTCGTCAATGAGCAGTTCTTC
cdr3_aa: CASSSTGALVNEQFF

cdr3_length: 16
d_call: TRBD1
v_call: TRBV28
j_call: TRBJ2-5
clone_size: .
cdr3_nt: TGTGCCAGCAGCCACTCGACAGGGGGCGGGCAAGAGACCCAGTACTTC
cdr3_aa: CASSHSTGGGQETQYF

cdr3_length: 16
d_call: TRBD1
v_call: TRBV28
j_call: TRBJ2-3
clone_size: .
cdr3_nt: TGTGCCAGCAGTTTATCCCGACAGGGGTACACAGATACGCAGTATTTT
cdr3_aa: CASSLSRQGYTDTQYF

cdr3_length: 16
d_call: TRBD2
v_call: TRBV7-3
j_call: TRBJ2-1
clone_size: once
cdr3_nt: TGTGCCAGCAGCTCCCCGGGACTAGCGGGAGGCGATGAGCAGTTCTTC
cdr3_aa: CASSSPGLAGGDEQFF

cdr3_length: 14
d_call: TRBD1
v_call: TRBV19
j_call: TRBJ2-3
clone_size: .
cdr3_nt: TGTGCCAGTAGTTTGGGACAGTACACAGATACGCAGTATTTT
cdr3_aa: CASSLGQYTDTQYF

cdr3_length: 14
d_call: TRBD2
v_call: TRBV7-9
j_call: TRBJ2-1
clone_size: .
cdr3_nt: TGTGCCAGCAGCTTAGCGCTTGGGGGGGATGAGCAGTTCTTC
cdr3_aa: CASSLALGGDEQFF

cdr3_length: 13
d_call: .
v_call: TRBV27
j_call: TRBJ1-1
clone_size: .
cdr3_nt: TGTGCCAGCAGTTTTGGTTCAGGGCGTGAAGCTTTCTTT
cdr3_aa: CASSFGSGREAFF

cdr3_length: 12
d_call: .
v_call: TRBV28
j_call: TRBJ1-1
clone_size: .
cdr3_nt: TGTGCCAGCAGTTCTGTTAACACTGAAGCTTTCTTT
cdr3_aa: CASSSVNTEAFF

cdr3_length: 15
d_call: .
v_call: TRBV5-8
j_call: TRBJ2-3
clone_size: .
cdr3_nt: TGTGCCAGCAGCCCCCTCACTGAAAGCACAGATACGCAGTATTTT
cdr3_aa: CASSPLTESTDTQYF

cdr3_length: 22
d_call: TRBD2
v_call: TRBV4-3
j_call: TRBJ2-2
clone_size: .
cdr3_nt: TGCGCCAGCAGCCAGGATGCGTTTAGGGACCCCTTACTAGCGGGAGGATCCGGGGAGCTGTTTTTT
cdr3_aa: CASSQDAFRDPLLAGGSGELFF

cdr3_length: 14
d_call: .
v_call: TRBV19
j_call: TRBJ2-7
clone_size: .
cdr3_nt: TGTGCCAGTAGTAACCGGGACTCGCGAGCGGAGCAGTACTTC
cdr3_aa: CASSNRDSRAEQYF

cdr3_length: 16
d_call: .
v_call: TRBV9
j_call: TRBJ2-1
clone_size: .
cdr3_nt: TGTGCCAGCAGCGCCAGGCCAAGCGGGCCCTACAATGAGCAGTTCTTC
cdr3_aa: CASSARPSGPYNEQFF

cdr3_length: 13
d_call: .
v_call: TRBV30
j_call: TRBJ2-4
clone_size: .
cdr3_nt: TGTGCCTGGAGTAGGGACTTGAAAAACATTCAGTACTTC
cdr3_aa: CAWSRDLKNIQYF

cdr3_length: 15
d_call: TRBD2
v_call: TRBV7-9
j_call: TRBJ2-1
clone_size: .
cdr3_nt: TGTGCCAGCAGCTTGGAGACTAGCCTGTACAATGAGCAGTTCTTC
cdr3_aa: CASSLETSLYNEQFF

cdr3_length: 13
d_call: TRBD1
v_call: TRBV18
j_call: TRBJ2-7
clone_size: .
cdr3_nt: TGTGCCAGCTCACAGGCGGACAGGGGGGAGCAGTACTTC
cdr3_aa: CASSQADRGEQYF

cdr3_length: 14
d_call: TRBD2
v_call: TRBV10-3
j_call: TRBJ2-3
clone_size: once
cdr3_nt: TGTGCCATCAGTGAGGGGACTAGGACAGATACGCAGTATTTT
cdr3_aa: CAISEGTRTDTQYF

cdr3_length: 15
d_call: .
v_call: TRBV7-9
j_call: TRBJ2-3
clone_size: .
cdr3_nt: TGTGCCAGCAGCTTAGCGGGAGGTAATAAGGATACGCAGTATTTT
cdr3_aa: CASSLAGGNKDTQYF

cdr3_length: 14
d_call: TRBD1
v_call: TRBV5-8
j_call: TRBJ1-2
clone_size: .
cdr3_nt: TGTGCCAGCAGCGGACGGACAGGGGGTGACGGCTACACCTTC
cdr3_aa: CASSGRTGGDGYTF

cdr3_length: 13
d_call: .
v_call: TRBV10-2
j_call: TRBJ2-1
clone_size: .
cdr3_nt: TGCGCCAGCAGCCCGGACAGAAACAATGAGCAGTTCTTC
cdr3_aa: CASSPDRNNEQFF

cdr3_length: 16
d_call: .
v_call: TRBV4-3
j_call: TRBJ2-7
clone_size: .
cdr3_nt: TGCGCCAGCAGCCAAGATTTCGGGAAAAGCTCCTACGAGCAGTACTTC
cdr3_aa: CASSQDFGKSSYEQYF

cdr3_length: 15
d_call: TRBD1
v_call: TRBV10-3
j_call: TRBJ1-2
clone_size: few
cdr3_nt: TGTGCCATCAGTAACGCGGACAGGGCCAACTATGGCTACACCTTC
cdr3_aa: CAISNADRANYGYTF

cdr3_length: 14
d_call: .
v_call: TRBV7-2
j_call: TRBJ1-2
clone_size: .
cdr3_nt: TGTGCCAGCAGCTACCAGAGAGGGAACTATGGCTACACCTTC
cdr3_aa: CASSYQRGNYGYTF

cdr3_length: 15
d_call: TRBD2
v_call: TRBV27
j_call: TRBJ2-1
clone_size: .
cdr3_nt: TGTGCCAGCAGCTTAAGCGGGAGGGCTTACAATGAGCAGTTCTTC
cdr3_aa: CASSLSGRAYNEQFF

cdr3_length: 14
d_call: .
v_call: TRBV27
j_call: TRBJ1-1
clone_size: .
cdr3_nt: TGTGCCAGCAGTTTAATTCCTCCGGGCACTGAAGCTTTCTTT
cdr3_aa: CASSLIPPGTEAFF

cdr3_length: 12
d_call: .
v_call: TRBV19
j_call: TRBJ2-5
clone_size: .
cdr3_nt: TGTGCCAGTAGGGCGGGCAAGGAGACCCAGTACTTC
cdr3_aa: CASRAGKETQYF

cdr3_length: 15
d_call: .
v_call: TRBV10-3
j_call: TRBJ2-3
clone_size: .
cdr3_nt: TGTGCCATCAGTGAGTCGTCGGGAGGCACAGATACGCAGTATTTT
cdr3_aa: CAISESSGGTDTQYF

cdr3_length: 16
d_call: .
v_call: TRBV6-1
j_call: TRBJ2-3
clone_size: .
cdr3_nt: TGTGCCAGCAGTGCACTTACAGGATTTAGCACAGATACGCAGTATTTT
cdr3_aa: CASSALTGFSTDTQYF

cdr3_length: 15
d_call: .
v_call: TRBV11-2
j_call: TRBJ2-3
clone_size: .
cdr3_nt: TGTGCCAGCAGCTTAGCCCCCAGAAGCACAGATACGCAGTATTTT
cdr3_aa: CASSLAPRSTDTQYF

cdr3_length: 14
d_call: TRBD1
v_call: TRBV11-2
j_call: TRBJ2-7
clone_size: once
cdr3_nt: TGTGCCAGCAGCTTAGCGGGACAGCTTTACGAGCAGTACTTC
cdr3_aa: CASSLAGQLYEQYF

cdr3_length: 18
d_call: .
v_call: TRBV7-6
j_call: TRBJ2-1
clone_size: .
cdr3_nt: TGTGCCAGCAGCTTAGGCAGTAGCACCGCATCGCGGCACAATGAGCAGTTCTTC
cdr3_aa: CASSLGSSTASRHNEQFF

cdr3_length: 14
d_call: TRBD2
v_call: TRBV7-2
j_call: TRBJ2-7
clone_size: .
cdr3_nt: TGTGCCAGCAGCGAGACGGGACTAATTTACGAGCAGTACTTC
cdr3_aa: CASSETGLIYEQYF

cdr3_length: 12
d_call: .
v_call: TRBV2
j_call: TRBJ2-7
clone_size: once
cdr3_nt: TGTGCCAGCAGGATACAGGGTGGCGAGCAGTACTTC
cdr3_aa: CASRIQGGEQYF

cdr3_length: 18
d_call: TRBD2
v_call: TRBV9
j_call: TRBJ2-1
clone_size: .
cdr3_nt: TGTGCCAGCAGCCCCTCGCTAGCGGGAGGGAGCTCCTACAATGAGCAGTTCTTC
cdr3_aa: CASSPSLAGGSSYNEQFF

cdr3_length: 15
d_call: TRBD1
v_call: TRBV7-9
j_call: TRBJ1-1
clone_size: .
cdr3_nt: TGTGCCAGCAGCCTCCTGGGACAGGGGGTTACTGAAGCTTTCTTT
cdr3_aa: CASSLLGQGVTEAFF

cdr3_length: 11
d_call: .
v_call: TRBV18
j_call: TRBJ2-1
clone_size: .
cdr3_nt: TGTGCCAGCTCACTTAACAATGAGCAGTTCTTC
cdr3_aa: CASSLNNEQFF

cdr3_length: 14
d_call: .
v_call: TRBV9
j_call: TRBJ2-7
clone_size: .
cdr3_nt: TGTGCCAGCTCCGAAGGGGTAATTTCCTACGAGCAGTACTTC
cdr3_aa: CASSEGVISYEQYF

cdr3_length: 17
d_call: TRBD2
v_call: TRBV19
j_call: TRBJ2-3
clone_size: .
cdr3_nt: TGTGCCAGTAGTATAGTCCGTCCTAGCGGGAGGCCAGATACGCAGTATTTT
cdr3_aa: CASSIVRPSGRPDTQYF

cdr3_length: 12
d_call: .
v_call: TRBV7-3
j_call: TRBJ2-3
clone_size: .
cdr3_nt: TGTGCCAGCAGCCCAGGTGCAGATACGCAGTATTTT
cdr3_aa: CASSPGADTQYF

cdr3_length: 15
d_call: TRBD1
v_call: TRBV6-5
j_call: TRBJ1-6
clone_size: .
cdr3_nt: TGTGCCAGCAGTTACGCTGGACAGGGTGGTTCACCCCTCCACTTT
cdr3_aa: CASSYAGQGGSPLHF

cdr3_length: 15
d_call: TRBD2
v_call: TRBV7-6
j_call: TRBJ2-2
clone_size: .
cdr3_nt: TGTGCCAGCCAGTCTAGCGGGAGGGGCACCGGGGAGCTGTTTTTT
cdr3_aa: CASQSSGRGTGELFF

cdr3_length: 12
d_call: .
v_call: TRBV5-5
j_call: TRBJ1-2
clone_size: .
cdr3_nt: TGTGCCAGCAGCAGTACAGGGTATGGCTACACCTTC
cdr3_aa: CASSSTGYGYTF

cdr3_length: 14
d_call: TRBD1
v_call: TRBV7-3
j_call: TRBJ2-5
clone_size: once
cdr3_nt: TGTGCCAGCAGCATGACAGGGAACCAAGAGACCCAGTACTTC
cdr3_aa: CASSMTGNQETQYF

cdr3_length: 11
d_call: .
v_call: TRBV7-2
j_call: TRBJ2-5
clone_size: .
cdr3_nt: TGTGCCAGCAGCTGGGGAGGTTCCCAGTACTTC
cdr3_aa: CASSWGGSQYF